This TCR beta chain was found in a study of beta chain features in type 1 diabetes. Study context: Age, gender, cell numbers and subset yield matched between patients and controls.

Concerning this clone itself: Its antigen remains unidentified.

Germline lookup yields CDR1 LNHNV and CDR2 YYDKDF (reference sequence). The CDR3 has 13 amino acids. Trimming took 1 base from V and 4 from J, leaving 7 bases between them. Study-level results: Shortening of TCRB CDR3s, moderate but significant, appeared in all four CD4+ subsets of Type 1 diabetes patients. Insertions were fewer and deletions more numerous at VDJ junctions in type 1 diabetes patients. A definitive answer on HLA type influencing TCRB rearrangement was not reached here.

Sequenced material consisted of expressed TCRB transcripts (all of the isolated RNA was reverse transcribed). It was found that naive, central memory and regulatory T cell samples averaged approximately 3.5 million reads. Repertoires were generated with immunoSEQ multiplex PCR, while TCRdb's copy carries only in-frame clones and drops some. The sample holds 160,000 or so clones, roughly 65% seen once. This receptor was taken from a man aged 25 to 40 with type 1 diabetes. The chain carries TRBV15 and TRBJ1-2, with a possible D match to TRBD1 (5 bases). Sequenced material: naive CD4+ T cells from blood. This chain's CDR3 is CATSRAQGYGYTF. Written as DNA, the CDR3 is TGTGCCACCAGCAGAGCTCAGGGCTATGGCTACACCTTC.